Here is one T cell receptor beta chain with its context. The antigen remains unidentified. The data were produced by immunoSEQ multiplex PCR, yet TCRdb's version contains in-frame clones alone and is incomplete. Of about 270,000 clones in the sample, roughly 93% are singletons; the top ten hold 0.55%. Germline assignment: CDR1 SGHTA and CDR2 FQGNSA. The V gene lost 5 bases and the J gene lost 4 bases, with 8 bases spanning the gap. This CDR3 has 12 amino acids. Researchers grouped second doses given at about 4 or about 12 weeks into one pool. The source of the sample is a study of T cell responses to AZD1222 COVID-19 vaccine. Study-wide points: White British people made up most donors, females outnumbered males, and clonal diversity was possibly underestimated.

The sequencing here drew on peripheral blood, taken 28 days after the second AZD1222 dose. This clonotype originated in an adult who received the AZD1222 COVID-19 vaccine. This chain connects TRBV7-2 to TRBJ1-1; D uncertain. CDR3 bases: TGTGCCAGCAGCCAGGTCTCCACTGAAGCTTTCTTT. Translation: CASSQVSTEAFF.